What follows are 10 T cell receptor beta chains derived from one specimen sequenced in a study of blood T cells in healthy people across ages (dated by TCRdb to between 2014 and 2017). The library was prepared using 5' RACE. Reads for this sample came from an Illumina HiSeq 2500. A second PCR of about 7 to 12 cycles was performed with a sample-barcoded 5' primer and a J-beta primer mix. TCRdb reprocessing: public reads trimmed at Q25 with fastp, clones called with MiXCR, in-frame beta chains kept. For every CDR3 protein sequence, its rows merge into one entry that carries the most common genes and DNA. A total of about 750,000 distinct CDR3 sequences appear in this sample, about 55% of them only once. In total, the top ten clones hold approximately 41% of the sample. Source material: blood. These TCRs come from a man at least 80 years old in good health.

The J gene is TRBJ2-7, the V gene TRBV20-1, with TRBD1 identical over 9 bases. The ends lost 5 bases at V and 3 bases at J; junction bases unmatched: 8. The CDR3 is made up of 14 amino acids. Germline V gives CDR1 DFQATT, CDR2 SNEGSKA (reference sequence). The CDR3 DNA reads TGCAGTGCTGGCTCAAACAGGGGGCACTACGAGCAGTACTTC. Translating gives CSAGSNRGHYEQYF.

This clonotype was observed at least ten times. The V and J genes are TRBV21-1 and TRBJ2-6; TRBD1, the table's D call, lacks a check against the DNA. TRBV21-1 is assigned pseudogene status. CDR3 size: 18 residues. The CDR3 loop is CASSKEDRGHSGANVLTF. CDR3 nucleotide sequence: TGTGCCAGCAGCAAAGAAGACAGGGGACACTCTGGGGCCAACGTCCTGACTTTC.

This chain connects TRBV11-2 to TRBJ2-3; no reliable D call. The length of the CDR3 is 11 residues. From germline, CDR1 is SGHAT and CDR2 FQNNGV. V dropped 9 bases and J dropped 5 bases, with 9 bases sitting between them. The CDR3 is CASARKDTQYF. The CDR3 DNA reads as TGTGCCAGTGCGAGGAAAGATACGCAGTATTTT.

The rearrangement links TRBV6-6 to TRBJ2-7; D gene uncertain. Trimming pared 4 bases from V and 0 bases from J, leaving 13 bases between. CDR3 size: 15 residues. Germline V lookup: CDR1 MNHNY, CDR2 SVGAGI (reference sequence). CDR3 protein: CASSSPTLSSYEQYF. Here the CDR3 DNA reads TGTGCCAGCAGTTCCCCGACGCTCAGCTCCTACGAGCAGTACTTC.

The chain employs TRBV7-2 and TRBJ2-3; D is unresolved. The V gene's germline CDR1 is SGHTA and CDR2 FQGNSA. The CDR3 extends over 13 amino acids. V was clipped by 1 base and J by 14 bases, with 16 bases between them. For the CDR3, the DNA is TGTGCCAGCAGCTTAGTCCTGTCCTTGGACGCGTATTTT. Residues: CASSLVLSLDAYF.

A remark on this clonotype: A read error may produce the germline difference seen at one junction end. This chain connects TRBV7-9 to TRBJ2-4, with 9 bases that match TRBD2. The CDR3 runs to 13 residues. CDR1 is SEHNR and CDR2 is FQNEAQ in the germline V gene (reference sequence). This chain's CDR3 is CASSLAGSHIQYF. CDR3 bases: TGTGCCAGCAGCCTAGCGGGGTCCCATATTCAGTACTTC.

The chain has TRBV27 and TRBJ2-1, with D perhaps TRBD2 (5 bases). Germline loops: CDR1 MNHEY, CDR2 SMNVEV (reference sequence). Trimming pared 7 bases from V and 9 bases from J, leaving 22 bases between. The CDR3 consists of 15 residues. The CDR3 reads CASTRGSLSAGEQFF. The CDR3 DNA reads as TGTGCCAGCACCCGAGGAAGCTTATCGGCGGGTGAGCAGTTCTTC.

This clonotype was recorded a few times. The V call is TRBV9, the J call TRBJ2-1; D is tentatively TRBD1 or TRBD2 (6 bases each). The CDR3 extends over 15 amino acids. CDR1 SGDLS and CDR2 YYNGEE come from the germline V gene. Between the trimmed V and J ends, which lost 4 bases and 6 bases, there was a span of 17 bases. The CDR3, as DNA: TGTGCCAGCAGCCCCCGGGGGCAAATAGTCAATGAGCAGTTCTTC. It yields the protein CASSPRGQIVNEQFF. The whole variable domain, remainder taken from reference TRBV9 and TRBJ2-1, is DSGVTQTPKHLITATGQRVTLRCSPRSGDLSVYWYQQSLDQGLQFLIQYYNGEERAKGNILERFSAQQFPDLHSELNLSSLELGDSALYFCASSPRGQIVNEQFFGPGTRLTVL.

This clonotype appeared once. This chain joins TRBV7-3 and TRBJ2-5; TRBD1 matches 8 bases. The better agreement between TRBJ2-7 and the DNA end casts doubt on the J call. This CDR3 has 17 residues. Looked up from germline, CDR1 is SGHTA and CDR2 is FQGTGA. The CDR3 sequence: CASSLTGFGQGAGEQYF. Here the CDR3 DNA reads TGTGCCAGCAGCTTAACGGGGTTCGGGCAGGGGGCGGGCGAGCAGTACTTC.

The chain uses TRBV5-1 and TRBJ2-1, with TRBD1 as a possible D gene (6 bases). CDR1 and CDR2 from the germline V gene are SGHRS and YFSETQ. The CDR3 consists of 15 residues. Trimming pared 3 bases from V and 3 bases from J, leaving 13 bases between. CDR3 DNA: TGCGCCAGCAGCTCTCAAGGACAGATCTACAATGAGCAGTTCTTC. This sequence encodes CASSSQGQIYNEQFF.